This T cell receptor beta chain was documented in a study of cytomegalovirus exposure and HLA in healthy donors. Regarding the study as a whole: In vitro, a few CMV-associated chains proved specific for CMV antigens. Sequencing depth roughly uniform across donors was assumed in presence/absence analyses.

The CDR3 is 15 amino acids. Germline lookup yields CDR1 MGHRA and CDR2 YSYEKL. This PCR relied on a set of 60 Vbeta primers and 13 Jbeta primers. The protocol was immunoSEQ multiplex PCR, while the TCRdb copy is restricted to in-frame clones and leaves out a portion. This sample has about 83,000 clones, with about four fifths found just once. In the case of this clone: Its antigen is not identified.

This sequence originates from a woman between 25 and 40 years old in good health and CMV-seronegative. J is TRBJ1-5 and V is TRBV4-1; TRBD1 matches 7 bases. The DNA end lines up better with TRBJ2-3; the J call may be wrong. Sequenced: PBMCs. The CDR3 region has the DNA TGCGCCAGCAGCCAAGAGAGGACAGGCAATCAGCCCCAGTATTTT. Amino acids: CASSQERTGNQPQYF.